The clone carrying this TCR beta chain was detected only a few times. Its antigen is currently unknown. This specimen belongs to a study of response to subunit inactivated influenza vaccine. Whole-study results and caveats: Few new T cells, the authors suggested, are recruited by each seasonal influenza vaccination.

Using its own MiXCR run on the RT-PCR reads, TCRdb lists one record per CDR3 protein. Among about 180,000 distinct CDR3 sequences listed, 9.2% were seen once. The CDR3 contains 16 residues. Germline V CDR1 and CDR2: GTSNPN, SVGIG (reference sequence). Trimming took 4 bases from V and 4 from J, leaving 20 bases between them. The chain carries TRBV30 and TRBJ2-1, with D perhaps matching TRBD1 (8 bases). The TCR was taken from a man aged 50-59 years who received an inactivated influenza vaccine. The sequencing used non-naive T cells sorted from PBMCs, collected on the day of vaccination. CDR3 in amino acids: CAWTGQGAGLYNEQFF. The CDR3, as DNA: TGTGCCTGGACCGGACAGGGAGCGGGGCTATACAATGAGCAGTTCTTC. Looking up the rest from reference TRBV30 and TRBJ2-1 gives the full variable domain: SQTIHQWPATLVQPVGSPLSLECTVEGTSNPNLYWYRQAAGRGLQLLFYSVGIGQISSEVPQNLSASRPQDRQFILSSKKLLLSDSGFYLCAWTGQGAGLYNEQFFGPGTRLTVL.